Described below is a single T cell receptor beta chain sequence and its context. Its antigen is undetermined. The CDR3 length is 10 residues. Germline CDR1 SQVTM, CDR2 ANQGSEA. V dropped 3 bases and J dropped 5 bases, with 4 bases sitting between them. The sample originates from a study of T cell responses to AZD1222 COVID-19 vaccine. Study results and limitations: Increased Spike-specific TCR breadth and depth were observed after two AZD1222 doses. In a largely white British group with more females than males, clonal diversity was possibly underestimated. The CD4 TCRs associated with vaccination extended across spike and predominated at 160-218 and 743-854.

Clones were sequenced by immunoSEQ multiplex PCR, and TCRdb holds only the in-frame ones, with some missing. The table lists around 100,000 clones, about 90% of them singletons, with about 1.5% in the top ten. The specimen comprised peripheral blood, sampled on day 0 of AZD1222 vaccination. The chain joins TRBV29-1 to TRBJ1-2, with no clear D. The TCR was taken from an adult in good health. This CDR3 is CSVEAYGYTF. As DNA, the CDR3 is TGCAGCGTTGAGGCTTATGGCTACACCTTC.